These 19 T cell receptor beta chains share one sample of origin, sequenced in a study of identical twins. TCRdb reanalysed the 5' RACE reads using MiXCR and keeps one entry per CDR3 protein. The profile covers 700,000 to 950,000 distinct CDR3 sequences, with 9% to 15% appearing a single time and under 2% taken by the ten largest. These data also formed part of another study, on yellow fever vaccine responses in identical twins.

Sequenced sample: PBMCs. The receptors here all came from a woman between 18 and 29 years old in good health.

At least ten counts were recorded for this clonotype. The chain couples TRBV5-1 to TRBJ2-7; 7 bases are shared with TRBD1. Germline V gene data show CDR1 as SGHRS and CDR2 as YFSETQ. This CDR3 region has 15 residues. The V segment lost 4 bases and the J segment 0 bases; nucleotides outside the gene matches: 7. The CDR3 loop reads CASSLGGSVSYEQYF. In nucleotides, the CDR3 is TGCGCCAGCAGCCTAGGGGGCTCCGTCTCCTACGAGCAGTACTTC.

This chain joins TRBV2 and TRBJ2-7; D gene uncertain. The germline gives CDR1 SNHLY, CDR2 FYNNEI. V dropped 8 bases and J dropped 5 bases, with 13 bases sitting between them. This CDR3 has 12 amino acids. The CDR3 nucleotides are TGTGCCAGCCGACCTCCGCAGGACGAGCAGTACTTC. It specifies CASRPPQDEQYF.

V usage is TRBV10-3 and J usage is TRBJ1-2; no definite D call. The CDR3 is 12 amino acids. Trimming shortened V by 6 bases and J by 5 bases, and 10 bases separated the two germline ends. Germline CDR1 and CDR2: ENHRY and SYGVKD. CDR3 sequence (DNA): TGTGCCATCAGCGGGGATTTTTATGGCTACACCTTC. Translation gives CAISGDFYGYTF.

This clonotype was detected only a few times. J is TRBJ2-2 and V is TRBV20-1; D possibly corresponds to TRBD2 (6 bases). Germline CDR1 is DFQATT and CDR2 is SNEGSKA (reference sequence). CDR3 length: 14 residues. Trimming cost V 3 bases and J 6 bases, with 14 bases left between them. CDR3 amino acids: CSASYAGSSGELFF. As DNA, the CDR3 is TGCAGTGCTAGCTATGCGGGAAGCTCCGGGGAGCTGTTTTTT.

This clonotype was observed a few times. The chain recombines TRBV6-1 with TRBJ2-7; D unclear. Germline V gene sequence: CDR1 MNHNS, CDR2 SASEGT. V was cut by 6 bases and J by 1 base, with 13 bases left in between. This CDR3 has 14 amino acids. This CDR3 is CASRTMLGSYEQYF. CDR3 in DNA: TGTGCCAGCAGAACAATGTTGGGTTCCTACGAGCAGTACTTC.

The chain carries TRBV3-1 and TRBJ2-3, with 9 nucleotides matching TRBD1. The germline V gene has CDR1 LGHDT and CDR2 YNNKEL (reference sequence). The CDR3 extends over 21 amino acids. V lost 0 bases, J lost 4 bases, and 20 bases stayed unmatched. This CDR3 is CASSQDWGTGSLGYSPDTQYF. The CDR3 DNA reads TGTGCCAGCAGCCAAGATTGGGGGACAGGGAGCCTTGGTTACTCTCCAGATACGCAGTATTTT.

This clonotype was detected only a few times. This sequence joins TRBV27 and TRBJ2-1, with unresolved D. This CDR3 spans 16 amino acids. Germline CDR1 reads MNHEY; CDR2 reads SMNVEV (reference sequence). The V gene lost 2 bases and the J gene lost 0 bases, with 11 bases spanning the gap. The chain's CDR3 is CASSLGPHFSYNEQFF. CDR3 DNA sequence: TGTGCCAGCAGTTTAGGGCCACATTTCTCCTACAATGAGCAGTTCTTC.

The chain has TRBV7-2 and TRBJ1-6; 7 nucleotides line up with TRBD1. The CDR3 extends over 14 amino acids. V shed 4 bases, J shed 9 bases, and the junction held 6 bases outside the gene matches. Germline assignment: CDR1 SGHTA and CDR2 FQGNSA. The CDR3, as DNA: TGTGCCAGCAGCTACAGGGGAGTCGGTTCACCCCTCCACTTT. It encodes CASSYRGVGSPLHF.

This clonotype was seen only a few times. The chain couples TRBV5-1 to TRBJ2-7; 8 bases fit TRBD1. Germline V gene lookup returns CDR1 SGHRS and CDR2 YFSETQ. V dropped 3 bases and J dropped 5; count of bases not matched to a gene: 10. The CDR3 length is 15 residues. The CDR3: CASSSDREVTNEQYF. CDR3 bases: TGCGCCAGCAGCTCGGACAGGGAAGTTACGAACGAGCAGTACTTC.

Only a few counts were recorded for this clonotype. This rearrangement joins TRBV11-2 to TRBJ2-5, with 9 bases lining up with TRBD2. Germline CDR1 is SGHAT and CDR2 is FQNNGV. J gave up 1 base and V 5 bases, and 5 bases lay outside the gene matches. The length of the CDR3 is 15 residues. The CDR3 is CASSIQRGAQETQYF. CDR3 DNA sequence: TGTGCCAGCAGCATTCAGCGGGGGGCCCAAGAGACCCAGTACTTC.

This chain joins TRBV7-8 and TRBJ2-5; no clear D. There are 15 residues in the CDR3. In germline, CDR1 is SGHVS, CDR2 FQNEAQ. V was pared by 5 bases and J by 3 bases, with 16 bases between. Here the CDR3 reads CASSPLAQVKETQYF. CDR3 coding DNA: TGTGCCAGCAGCCCCCTTGCTCAGGTGAAAGAGACCCAGTACTTC.

This clonotype was detected a few times. CDR3 residues: CASSEAPATGGQETQYF. The CDR3 DNA follows: TGTGCCAGCAGTGAAGCGCCAGCCACAGGGGGTCAGGAGACCCAGTACTTC. The chain couples TRBV6-1 to TRBJ2-5; the match to TRBD1 covers 8 bases. CDR3 length: 17 amino acids. V shed 0 bases and J 5 bases; nucleotides not matched to a gene: 11. CDR1 and CDR2 (germline): MNHNS, SASEGT.

V gene TRBV25-1 combines with J gene TRBJ2-1, with 12 bases fitting TRBD2. V gave up 6 bases and J gave up 7 bases; unmatched junction bases: 10. The length of the CDR3 is 16 residues. Germline V gives CDR1 MGHDK, CDR2 SYGVNS. The CDR3 sequence: CASRKAGTSGLNEQFF. The CDR3 bases are TGTGCCAGCAGAAAGGCCGGGACTAGCGGGCTGAATGAGCAGTTCTTC.

This chain joins TRBV2 and TRBJ2-1, with D possibly being TRBD1 (6 bases). CDR1 and CDR2 from the germline V gene are SNHLY and FYNNEI. Trimming removed 6 bases at V and 5 bases at J, with 14 bases between. This CDR3 has 14 residues. CDR3 residues: CASRAGDIHNEQFF. DNA of the CDR3: TGTGCCAGCAGGGCTGGGGACATACACAATGAGCAGTTCTTC. Together with reference TRBV2 and TRBJ2-1, the CDR3 gives the full variable domain: EPEVTQTPSHQVTQMGQEVILRCVPISNHLYFYWYRQILGQKVEFLVSFYNNEISEKSEIFDDQFSVERPDGSNFTLKIRSTKLEDSAMYFCASRAGDIHNEQFFGPGTRLTVL.

V usage is TRBV2 and J usage is TRBJ2-7; 12 nucleotides agree with TRBD2. The CDR3 runs to 12 residues. V dropped 8 bases and J dropped 7; count of bases not matched to a gene: 3. Germline loops: CDR1 SNHLY, CDR2 FYNNEI. CDR3 sequence: CASSTSGREQYF. CDR3 bases: TGTGCCAGCTCGACTAGCGGGAGAGAGCAGTACTTC.

This sequence joins TRBV19 and TRBJ2-3, with TRBD2 matching 7 bases. CDR1 and CDR2 from the germline V gene are LNHDA and SQIVND (reference sequence). J gave up 1 base and V 8 bases, and 6 bases lay outside the gene matches. This CDR3 region has 14 residues. CDR3 sequence reads: CASQRGWGTDTQYF. Here the CDR3 DNA reads TGTGCCAGTCAGCGGGGCTGGGGCACAGATACGCAGTATTTT.

The rearrangement links TRBV7-2 to TRBJ2-4, with a weak D call TRBD2 (6 bases). V was trimmed by 1 base and J by 15 bases, leaving 19 bases between them. The CDR3 length is 14 residues. Germline lookup yields CDR1 SGHTA and CDR2 FQGNSA. Here the CDR3 reads CASSLGAPLAPMYF. The CDR3 nucleotides are TGTGCCAGCAGCTTAGGGGCCCCCCTAGCGCCAATGTACTTC.

This clonotype was observed a few times. This chain links TRBV12-3 or TRBV12-4 with TRBJ1-2; D gene ambiguous. V lost 6 bases and J lost 3, with 20 bases in between. CDR3 length equals 16 residues. CDR3 DNA: TGTGCCAGCAGCCCCCAGGACCCAAAAGGGCACTATGGCTACACCTTC. Its translation is CASSPQDPKGHYGYTF.

This clonotype has more than one count but fewer than ten. V and J are TRBV10-3 and TRBJ1-2, with 7 bases identical to TRBD1. CDR3 length: 16 amino acids. Germline CDR1 ENHRY, CDR2 SYGVKD. V shed 4 bases and J 7 bases; nucleotides not matched to a gene: 15. CDR3 nucleotides: TGTGCCATCAGTGCAATTCCGACAGGGAAGGCAGGTGGCTACACCTTC. Translating it yields CAISAIPTGKAGGYTF.